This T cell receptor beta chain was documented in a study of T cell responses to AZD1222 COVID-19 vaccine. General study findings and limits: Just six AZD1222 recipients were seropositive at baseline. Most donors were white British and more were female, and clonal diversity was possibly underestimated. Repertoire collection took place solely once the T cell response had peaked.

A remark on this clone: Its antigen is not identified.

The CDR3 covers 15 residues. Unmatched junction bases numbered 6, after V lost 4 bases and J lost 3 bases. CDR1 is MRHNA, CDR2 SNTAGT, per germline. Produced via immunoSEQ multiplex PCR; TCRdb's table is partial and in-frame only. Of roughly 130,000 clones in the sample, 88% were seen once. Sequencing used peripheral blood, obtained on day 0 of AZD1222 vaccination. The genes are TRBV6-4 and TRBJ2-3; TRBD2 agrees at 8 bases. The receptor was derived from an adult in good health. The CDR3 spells CASSGRRGATDTQYF. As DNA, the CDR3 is TGTGCCAGCAGTGGAAGGCGGGGGGCGACAGATACGCAGTATTTT.